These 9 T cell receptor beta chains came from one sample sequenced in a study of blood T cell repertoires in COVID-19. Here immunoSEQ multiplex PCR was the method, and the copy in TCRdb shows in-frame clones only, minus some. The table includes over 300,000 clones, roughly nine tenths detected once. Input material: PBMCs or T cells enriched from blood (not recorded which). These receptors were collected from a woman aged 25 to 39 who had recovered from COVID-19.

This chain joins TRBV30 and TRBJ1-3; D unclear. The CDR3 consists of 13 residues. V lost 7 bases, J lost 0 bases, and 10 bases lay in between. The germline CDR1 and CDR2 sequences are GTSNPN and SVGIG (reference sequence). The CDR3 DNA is TGTGCCTTTCATCGCGACTCTGGAAACACCATATATTTT. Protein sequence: CAFHRDSGNTIYF.

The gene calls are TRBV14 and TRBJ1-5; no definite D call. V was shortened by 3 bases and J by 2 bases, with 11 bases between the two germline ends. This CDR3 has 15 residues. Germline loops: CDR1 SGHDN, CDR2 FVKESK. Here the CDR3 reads CASSHRGPGNQPQHF. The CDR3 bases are TGTGCCAGCAGCCACCGAGGGCCAGGCAATCAGCCCCAGCATTTT.

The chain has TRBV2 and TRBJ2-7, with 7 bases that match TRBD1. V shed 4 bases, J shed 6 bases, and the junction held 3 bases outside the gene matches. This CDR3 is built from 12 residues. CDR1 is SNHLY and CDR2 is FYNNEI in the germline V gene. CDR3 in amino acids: CASSGQGLEQYF. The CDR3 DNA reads TGTGCCAGCAGTGGACAGGGCCTCGAGCAGTACTTC.

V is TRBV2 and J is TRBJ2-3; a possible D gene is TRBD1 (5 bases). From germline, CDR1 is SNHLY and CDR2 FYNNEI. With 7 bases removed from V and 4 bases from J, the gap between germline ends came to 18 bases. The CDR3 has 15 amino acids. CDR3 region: CASNGASLGADTQYF. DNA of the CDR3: TGTGCCAGCAATGGGGCGTCCTTAGGGGCAGATACGCAGTATTTT.

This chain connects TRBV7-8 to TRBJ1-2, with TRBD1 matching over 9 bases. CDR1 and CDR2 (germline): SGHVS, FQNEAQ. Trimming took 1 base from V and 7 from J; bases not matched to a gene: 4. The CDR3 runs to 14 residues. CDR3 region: CASSLGDRAFGYTF. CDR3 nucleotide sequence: TGTGCCAGCAGCTTAGGGGACAGGGCTTTTGGCTACACCTTC.

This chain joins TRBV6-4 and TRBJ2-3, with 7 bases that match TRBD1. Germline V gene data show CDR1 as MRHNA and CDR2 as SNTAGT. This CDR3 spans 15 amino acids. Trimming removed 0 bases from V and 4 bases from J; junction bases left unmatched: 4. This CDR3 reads CASSDSKGASDTQYF. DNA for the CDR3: TGTGCCAGCAGTGACTCGAAGGGGGCATCAGATACGCAGTATTTT.

The CDR3 sequence: CASSYMGQNNSPLHF. For the CDR3, the DNA is TGTGCCAGCAGTTACATGGGACAGAATAATTCACCCCTCCACTTT. V and J are TRBV6-5 and TRBJ1-6; 7 bases fit TRBD1. V gave up 2 bases and J gave up 5 bases; unmatched junction bases: 3. CDR3 length: 15 amino acids. Germline V gene data show CDR1 as MNHEY and CDR2 as SVGAGI.

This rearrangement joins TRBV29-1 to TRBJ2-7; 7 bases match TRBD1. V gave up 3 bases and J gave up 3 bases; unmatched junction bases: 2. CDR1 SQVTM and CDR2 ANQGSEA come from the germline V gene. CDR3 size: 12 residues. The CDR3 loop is CSVEGQFYEQYF. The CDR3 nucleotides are TGCAGCGTTGAGGGACAGTTCTACGAGCAGTACTTC.

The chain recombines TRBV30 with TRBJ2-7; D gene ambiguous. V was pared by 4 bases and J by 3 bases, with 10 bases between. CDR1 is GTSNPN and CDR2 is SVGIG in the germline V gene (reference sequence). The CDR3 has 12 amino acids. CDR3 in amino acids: CAWTHQHYEQYF. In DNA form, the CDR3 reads TGTGCCTGGACCCACCAACACTACGAGCAGTACTTC.